This T cell receptor beta chain comes out of a study of cytomegalovirus exposure and HLA in healthy donors. Study-wide findings and caveats: Exclusion applied to some V segments, including TRBV6-2 and TRBV6-3, as they were indistinguishable.

Participants comprised healthy donors of bone marrow. The V segment lost 3 bases and the J segment 5 bases; nucleotides outside the gene matches: 7. The CDR3 totals 14 residues. Germline V lookup: CDR1 SGHNT, CDR2 YYREEE (reference sequence). Concerning this clone: Antigen: not known.

In the PCR, 60 Vbeta and 13 Jbeta primers were used. Profiling relied on immunoSEQ multiplex PCR, and the TCRdb table lists in-frame clones only, not all of them. Of roughly 150,000 clones in the sample, around 72% were seen once. Sequenced material: PBMCs. The V gene is TRBV5-4, the J gene TRBJ2-7; 8 bases align to TRBD1. This clonotype originated in a woman aged 40 to 50 in good health and CMV-seropositive. DNA for the CDR3: TGTGCCAGCAGCTCCAACCAGGGGGCAGACGAGCAGTACTTC. Amino acids: CASSSNQGADEQYF.